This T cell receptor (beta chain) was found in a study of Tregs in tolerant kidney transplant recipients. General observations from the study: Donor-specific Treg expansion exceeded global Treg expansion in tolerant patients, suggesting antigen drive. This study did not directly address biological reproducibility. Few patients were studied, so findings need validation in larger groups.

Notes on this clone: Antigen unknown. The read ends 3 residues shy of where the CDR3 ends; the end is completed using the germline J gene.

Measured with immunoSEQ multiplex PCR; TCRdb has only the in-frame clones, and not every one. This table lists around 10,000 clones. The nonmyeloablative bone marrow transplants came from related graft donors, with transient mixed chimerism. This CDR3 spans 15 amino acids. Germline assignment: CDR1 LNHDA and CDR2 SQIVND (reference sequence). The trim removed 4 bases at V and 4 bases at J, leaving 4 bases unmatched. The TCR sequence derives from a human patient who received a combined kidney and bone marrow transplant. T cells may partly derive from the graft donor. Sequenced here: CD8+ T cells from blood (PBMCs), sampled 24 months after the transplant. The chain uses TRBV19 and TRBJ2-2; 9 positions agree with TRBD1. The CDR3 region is CASSNGQGLTGELFF. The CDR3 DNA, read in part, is TGTGCCAGTAGTAACGGACAGGGGCTCACCGGGGAG.